Each of the 11 T cell receptor beta chains below was sequenced from the same sample in a study of STAT3 mutations in large granular lymphocyte leukemia (dated by TCRdb to between 2018 and 2021). The paper's findings and limits, for the study overall: At least one immunodominant TCRbeta clonotype was identified in every T-LGLL patient, and multiple immunodominant subclonotypes were identified in about half of the T-LGLL patients.

The method behind the library was the immunoSEQ multiplex PCR assay. TCRdb stores this immuneACCESS table with in-frame sequences only. Part of the clones is absent; in the studies checked, under half of the shortfall reflects unresolved V genes, and no reason is known for the rest. The sample yields about 7,000 clones; roughly 57% were counted once. The leading ten clones occupy 76% of the sample. Antigen specificity for these receptors is unknown. The sample comprised peripheral blood mononuclear cells. The receptors originated from a boy aged 5-17 years with T-cell large granular lymphocyte leukemia. Some clones in this sample may be carry-over from other donors' samples. The age is the age at diagnosis.

The chain couples TRBV5-1 to TRBJ2-1, with 11 bases matching TRBD2. V was pared by 3 bases and J by 4 bases, with 3 bases of the junction left unmatched. From germline, CDR1 is SGHRS and CDR2 YFSETQ. This CDR3 region has 15 residues. The chain's CDR3 is CASSWRTSGYNEQFF. CDR3 nucleotide sequence: TGCGCCAGCAGCTGGCGGACTAGCGGGTACAATGAGCAGTTCTTC.

V and J are TRBV29-1 and TRBJ2-7, with D unclear. Germline CDR1 is SQVTM and CDR2 is ANQGSEA. V lost 5 bases and J lost 3, with 14 bases in between. This CDR3 has 13 amino acids. This CDR3 is CSVRMGDHYEQYF. The CDR3 nucleotides are TGCAGCGTTAGGATGGGTGATCACTACGAGCAGTACTTC.

This chain connects TRBV7-9 to TRBJ2-7; D tentatively reads TRBD1 or TRBD2 (5 bases each). V lost 4 bases to trimming and J lost 6 bases, with 13 bases between them. The CDR3 runs 13 residues. Germline assignment: CDR1 SEHNR and CDR2 FQNEAQ (reference sequence). CDR3 sequence: CASSSGGAIEQYF. The CDR3 DNA reads TGTGCCAGCAGCTCTGGGGGAGCAATCGAGCAGTACTTC.

This chain links TRBV5-4 with TRBJ2-7; D unclear. The CDR3 spans 13 residues. From germline, CDR1 is SGHNT and CDR2 YYREEE (reference sequence). V lost 0 bases, J lost 4 bases, and 8 bases lay in between. CDR3 DNA sequence: TGTGCCAGCAGCTTGGACGGTCGGTACGAGCAGTACTTC. Protein product: CASSLDGRYEQYF. Based on the CDR3 plus reference TRBV5-4 and TRBJ2-7, the full variable domain is ETGVTQSPTHLIKTRGQQVTLRCSSQSGHNTVSWYQQALGQGPQFIFQYYREEENGRGNFPPRFSGLQFPNYSSELNVNALELDDSALYLCASSLDGRYEQYFGPGTRLTVT.

This clone was counted once. The chain employs TRBV5-1 and TRBJ2-7; perhaps TRBD2 as D (5 bases). The germline V gene encodes CDR1 SGHRS and CDR2 YFSETQ. This CDR3 has 13 amino acids. V was cut by 7 bases and J by 1 base, with 12 bases left in between. In nucleotides, the CDR3 is TGCGCCAGCCGTTATGAGCGGTCCTACGAGCAGTACTTC. Translation gives CASRYERSYEQYF. Full variable domain (remainder filled in from reference TRBV5-1 and TRBJ2-7): KAGVTQTPRYLIKTRGQQVTLSCSPISGHRSVSWYQQTPGQGLQFLFEYFSETQRNKGNFPGRFSGRQFSNSRSEMNVSTLELGDSALYLCASRYERSYEQYFGPGTRLTVT.

The chain joins TRBV18 to TRBJ2-7; D possibly corresponds to TRBD2 (6 bases). CDR3 length equals 14 residues. In germline, CDR1 is KGHSH, CDR2 LQKENI. V gave up 3 bases and J gave up 3 bases, with 12 bases separating them. The CDR3 region has the DNA TGTGCCAGCTCACCTTTCGGAGGGGTCTACGAGCAGTACTTC. As protein: CASSPFGGVYEQYF.

The chain is built from TRBV30 and TRBJ2-3; possibly TRBD2 for D (6 bases). This CDR3 spans 18 amino acids. Germline V gene lookup returns CDR1 GTSNPN and CDR2 SVGIG (reference sequence). Trimming took 2 bases from V and 0 from J, leaving 21 bases between them. DNA of the CDR3: TGTGCCTGGAGTCAACTAGCCCGAAATCGCTATAGCACAGATACGCAGTATTTT. Amino acid sequence: CAWSQLARNRYSTDTQYF.

The chain uses TRBV27 and TRBJ1-1; weak D call: TRBD1 (6 bases). Trimming cost V 4 bases and J 4 bases, with 13 bases left between them. The CDR3 runs to 14 residues. Germline CDR1 is MNHEY and CDR2 is SMNVEV (reference sequence). CDR3 sequence (DNA): TGTGCCAGCAGTTACCTCAACAGGGCCACTGAAGCTTTCTTT. Its protein product is CASSYLNRATEAFF.

V is TRBV7-9 and J is TRBJ1-6; TRBD1 might be the D (5 bases). There are 12 residues in the CDR3. Germline CDR1 SEHNR, CDR2 FQNEAQ (reference sequence). Trimming cost V 5 bases and J 8 bases, with 7 bases left between them. CDR3: CASSKQDSPLHF. The CDR3, as DNA: TGTGCCAGCAGCAAACAGGATTCACCCCTCCACTTT.

The chain carries TRBV5-6 and TRBJ2-7; D possibly corresponds to TRBD2 (6 bases). The germline V gene encodes CDR1 SGHDT and CDR2 YYEEEE. Trimming shortened V by 2 bases and J by 7 bases, and 13 bases separated the two germline ends. The CDR3 length is 13 residues. The CDR3 DNA sequence: TGTGCCAGCAGCTTTGGGGGGAAAGGAGAGCAGTACTTC. It codes for CASSFGGKGEQYF.

This clone was counted only a few times. This chain connects TRBV5-6 to TRBJ1-2; 8 bases are shared with TRBD1. V was pared by 4 bases and J by 4 bases, with 9 bases of the junction left unmatched. The CDR3 has 15 amino acids. Per germline, CDR1 SGHDT and CDR2 YYEEEE. CDR3 sequence: CASSRRQGAGYGYTF. In DNA, the CDR3 is TGTGCCAGCAGCCGGCGTCAGGGGGCTGGCTATGGCTACACCTTC. The full variable domain, with the rest looked up from reference TRBV5-6 and TRBJ1-2, is DAGVTQSPTHLIKTRGQQVTLRCSPKSGHDTVSWYQQALGQGPQFIFQYYEEEERQRGNFPDRFSGHQFPNYSSELNVNALLLGDSALYLCASSRRQGAGYGYTFGSGTRLTVV.